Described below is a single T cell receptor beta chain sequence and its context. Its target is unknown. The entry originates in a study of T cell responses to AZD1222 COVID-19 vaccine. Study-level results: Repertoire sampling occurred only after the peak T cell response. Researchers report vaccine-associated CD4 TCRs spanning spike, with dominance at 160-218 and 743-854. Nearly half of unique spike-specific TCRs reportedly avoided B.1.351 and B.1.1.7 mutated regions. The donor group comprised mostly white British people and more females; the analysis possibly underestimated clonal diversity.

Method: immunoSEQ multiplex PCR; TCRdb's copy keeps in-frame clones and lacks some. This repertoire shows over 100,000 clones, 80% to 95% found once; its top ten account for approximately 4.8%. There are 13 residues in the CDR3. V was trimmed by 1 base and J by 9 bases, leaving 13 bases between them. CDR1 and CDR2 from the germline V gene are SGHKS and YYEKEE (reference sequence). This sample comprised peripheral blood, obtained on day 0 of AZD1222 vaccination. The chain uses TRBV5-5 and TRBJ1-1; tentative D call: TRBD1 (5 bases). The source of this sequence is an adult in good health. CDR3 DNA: TGTGCCAGCAGCTTGAGCTCCGCAGGGAAAGCTTTCTTT. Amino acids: CASSLSSAGKAFF.